The clone carrying this TCR beta chain was detected ten times or more. The data were taken from a study of regulatory T cells in long-lasting Graves disease. As for time point: newly diagnosed GD, antithyroid drugs for less than 3 months. The TCR library was prepared using RNA isolated from PBMCs. Arm-PCR of CDR3 regions with iRepertoire HTBI primers generated TCR beta libraries. Using its own MiXCR run on the multiplex PCR reads, TCRdb lists one record per CDR3 protein. Counted here are about 450,000 distinct CDR3 sequences, 16% occurring once; the ten biggest clones make up around a tenth. Germline CDR1 reads KGHSH; CDR2 reads LQKENI. V shed 0 bases, J shed 2 bases, and the junction held 0 bases outside the gene matches. The CDR3 spans 15 residues. In addition, the sample was reused for a study of T cells in Graves' hyperthyroidism and ophthalmopathy.

The chain carries TRBV18 and TRBJ2-1; the match to TRBD1 covers 8 bases. The origin of this receptor is a woman under 40 with Graves disease. Sequencing was performed on peripheral blood mononuclear cells (PBMCs), taken at new diagnosis, from a patient treated with antithyroid drugs. The CDR3: CASSPPGQAYNEQFF. DNA for the CDR3: TGTGCCAGCTCACCACCGGGACAGGCCTACAATGAGCAGTTCTTC.